The next 2 T cell receptor beta chains were all read from a single sample in a study of blood T cell repertoires in COVID-19 (dated by TCRdb to 2020 to 2021). The library was built by means of the immunoSEQ multiplex PCR assay. TCRdb carries this immuneACCESS record with in-frame sequences only. Its versions omit some clonotypes, under half of them owing to an unresolved V gene in the studies checked, with the rest unexplained. In all, the sample holds about 140,000 clones, and over 65% of those were seen once. The ten most abundant clones make up 16% of the sample. The specimen sequenced was peripheral blood. These receptors all come from a man aged 45 to 65 with acute or convalescent COVID-19.

V usage is TRBV20-1 and J usage is TRBJ1-1; D remains ambiguous. The CDR3 is 13 residues long. V was clipped by 3 bases and J by 6 bases, with 14 bases between them. The V gene's germline CDR1 is DFQATT and CDR2 SNEGSKA (reference sequence). The CDR3 bases are TGCAGTGCTAGTGTCAGCATGGGCTCTGAAGCTTTCTTT. As protein: CSASVSMGSEAFF.

The CDR3 loop is CASSSYRDGYTF. The CDR3 DNA follows: TGTGCCAGCAGTTCCTACAGGGATGGCTACACCTTC. The rearrangement uses TRBV27 and TRBJ1-2; possibly TRBD1 for D (6 bases). The germline CDR1 and CDR2 sequences are MNHEY and SMNVEV (reference sequence). The CDR3 is 12 residues long. Trimming removed 4 bases from V and 6 bases from J, with 9 bases in between.